This T cell receptor (beta chain) emerged from a study of T-cell reconstitution after alpha-beta-depleted transplantation in children. The V gene's germline CDR1 is DFQATT and CDR2 SNEGSKA (reference sequence). This CDR3 comprises 13 residues. V was pared by 3 bases and J by 1 base, with 8 bases between. TCRbeta library construction was performed incorporating unique molecular identifiers. TCRdb recomputed calls from the PCR reads with MiXCR, one row per CDR3 protein. The sample yields 200,000 to 300,000 distinct CDR3 sequences, 12% seen once. This clonotype appeared a few times. J is TRBJ2-3 and V is TRBV20-1; tentative D call: TRBD2 (6 bases). The sequence came from a human donor who donated a stem cell graft to a child with acute lymphoblastic leukemia. The specimen was PBMCs from the stem cell graft donor, collected from the stem cell graft. The CDR3, as DNA: TGCAGTGCTAGTCCTAGCGGCACAGATACGCAGTATTTT. Amino acids: CSASPSGTDTQYF.